This T cell receptor beta chain was obtained from a study of blood T cell repertoires in COVID-19. Study-level information: COVID-19 samples collected from the United States, Italy and Spain covered acute and convalescent phases.

The trim removed 6 bases at V and 8 bases at J, leaving 13 bases unmatched. The CDR3 covers 15 residues. The germline CDR1 and CDR2 sequences are MDHEN and SYDVKM. The repertoire was sequenced with immunoSEQ multiplex PCR; TCRdb's copy has only in-frame clones and lacks some. The data contain around 170,000 clones, approximately 79% of them singletons. The rearrangement joins TRBV28 to TRBJ1-1, with 9 bases matching TRBD1. Sequencing used peripheral blood. This clonotype originated in a woman of 80 years or more with acute or convalescent COVID-19. The CDR3 nucleotides read TGTGCCAGCAGCTCTCGACAGGGGGGGGTAGGAGAAGCTTTCTTT. It is translated as CASSSRQGGVGEAFF.